The 28 T cell receptor beta chains given below trace back to one sample, sequenced in a study of kidney transplant recipient with SARS-CoV-2 infection. TCRdb used MiXCR to reprocess the reads, holding one entry per CDR3 protein. The table lists under 250,000 distinct CDR3 sequences, around 28% of them singletons. Sequencing used a blood sample, obtained at baseline and on day 111 from a kidney transplant recipient. The source of these receptors is a male patient in his thirties who had COVID-19 and was a kidney transplant recipient. The graft donor may be the source of some T cells.

Worth noting for this clonotype: This clone may be a read error of a much larger clone one base away. The chain carries TRBV6-6 and TRBJ1-1; D is unclear. The germline V gene encodes CDR1 MNHNY and CDR2 SVGAGI (reference sequence). CDR3 length: 11 amino acids. The CDR3 protein is CAGSSQTEAFF. CDR3 bases: TGTGCCGGCAGCTCTCAGACTGAAGCTTTCTTT.

Turning to this clonotype: With a much larger clone just one base away, this may be a read error. CDR3 protein: CASSKRQLRRKTYGYTF. The CDR3 DNA sequence: TGCGCCAGCAGTAAACGCCAGCTACGCAGAAAGACCTATGGCTACACCTTC. The chain is built from TRBV23-1 and TRBJ1-2; D is unresolved. TRBV23-1 is an open reading frame, and its role is uncertain. The CDR3 is 17 amino acids. V was cut by 5 bases and J by 4 bases, with 23 bases left in between.

A few counts support this clonotype. J is TRBJ2-1 and V is TRBV4-2, with 8 bases identical to TRBD2. This CDR3 has 16 residues. Germline loops: CDR1 LGHNA, CDR2 YNFKEQ. With V trimmed by 1 base and J by 6 bases, 8 bases remained unmatched. The CDR3 loop is CASSQAAGELGNEQFF. In nucleotides, the CDR3 is TGTGCCAGCAGCCAAGCAGCGGGGGAGTTGGGCAATGAGCAGTTCTTC.

This clonotype was observed many times. This sequence joins TRBV11-1 and TRBJ2-6; D gene uncertain. V was clipped by 5 bases and J by 4 bases, with 24 bases between them. Per the germline V gene, CDR1 is SGHAT and CDR2 is FQDESV (reference sequence). CDR3 length equals 19 residues. CDR3 coding DNA: TGTGCCAGCAGCACCCATGTTAAGGCTGACAAAGTCGGGGCCAACGTCCTGACTTTC. The encoded protein is CASSTHVKADKVGANVLTF.

As to this clonotype: At one end the junction does not follow the germline gene, possibly because of a read error. The chain has TRBV10-2 and TRBJ2-1, with TRBD1 identical over 8 bases. Looked up from germline, CDR1 is WSHSY and CDR2 is SAAADI. This CDR3 has 15 amino acids. CDR3 DNA sequence: TGCGCCAGCAGCCTGGGACAGGCTTTGATTAATGAGCAGCTCTTC. It translates to CASSLGQALINEQLF.

In its sample, this clonotype was seen many times. V and J are TRBV3-2 and TRBJ2-1. TRBV3-2 is flagged as a pseudogene. The CDR3 is 12 amino acids. The CDR3 DNA is TGTGCCAGCAGCCAAGTTTTCCATGAGCAGTTCTTC. Translated, it gives CASSQVFHEQFF.

As to this clonotype: This may be a read error: a much more frequent sequence differs by one nucleotide. V gene TRBV6-8 combines with J gene TRBJ2-5, with D possibly being TRBD1 or TRBD2 (5 bases each). With 3 bases removed from V and 7 bases from J, the gap between germline ends came to 9 bases. Germline V gives CDR1 MNHGY, CDR2 SAAAGT. The CDR3 contains 12 residues. The CDR3 loop is CASSYAGGTQYF. The CDR3 region has the DNA TGTGCCAGCAGTTATGCTGGGGGGACCCAGTACTTC.

This clonotype appeared many times. CDR3 sequence (DNA): TGTGCCAGCAGTCCAGACTACGGAAAGCCTGGGACACTCCACCCCGAGCAGTACTTC. It codes for CASSPDYGKPGTLHPEQYF. J is TRBJ2-7 and V is TRBV6-5, with D perhaps TRBD1 (6 bases). V was pared by 5 bases and J by 6 bases, with 32 bases between. This CDR3 has 19 residues. Germline CDR1 is MNHEY and CDR2 is SVGAGI.

Ten or more counts support this clonotype. The chain recombines TRBV19 with TRBJ1-4, with D possibly being TRBD1 (5 bases). V was pared by 6 bases and J by 2 bases, with 19 bases between. Germline CDR1 is LNHDA and CDR2 is SQIVND (reference sequence). The CDR3 sequence is 17 residues long. The CDR3 loop reads CASSRGRDRSTNEKLFF. For the CDR3, the DNA is TGTGCCAGTAGCCGGGGCAGGGATCGGTCGACTAATGAAAAACTGTTTTTT.

About this clonotype itself: A much larger clone is a single base away; this may be a read error. V gene TRBV15 combines with J gene TRBJ1-5, with D possibly TRBD1 on 5 matching bases. From germline, CDR1 is LNHNV and CDR2 YYDKDF (reference sequence). CDR3 length: 13 residues. The CDR3 DNA follows: TGTGCCACCAGCAGTAACCGGGGCCAGCCCCGGCATTTT. This translates into CATSSNRGQPRHF.

This clonotype is labeled as medium-sized. The genes are TRBV11-1 and TRBJ2-1; 9 positions match TRBD2. The germline gives CDR1 SGHAT, CDR2 FQDESV (reference sequence). The V and J ends lost 4 bases and 8 bases, in that order; junction bases with no gene match: 9. There are 15 residues in the CDR3. The CDR3 here is CASSSEGQRGDEQFF. CDR3 nucleotides: TGTGCCAGCAGCTCAGAGGGACAGCGGGGGGATGAGCAGTTCTTC.

This clonotype was found a few times. Given a much more abundant clone one base away, this may be a read error. The genes are TRBV15 and TRBJ1-2, with D hard to call. The CDR3 consists of 17 residues. Germline CDR1 LNHNV, CDR2 YYDKDF (reference sequence). Between the trimmed V and J ends, which lost 5 bases and 4 bases, there was a span of 23 bases. CDR3 DNA: TGTGCCACCAGCGGGTGTCGAAGGTGTGGAAAGGCCTATGGCTACACCTTC. This sequence encodes CATSGCRRCGKAYGYTF.

This clonotype was recorded at least ten times. The rearrangement joins TRBV5-4 to TRBJ1-2, with TRBD1 matching 7 bases. This CDR3 has 15 amino acids. Germline V gives CDR1 SGHNT, CDR2 YYREEE (reference sequence). The J segment lost 5 bases and the V segment lost 6 bases, leaving 13 bases of the junction unmatched. The CDR3 is CASTILSTGWYGYTF. In nucleotides, the CDR3 is TGTGCCAGCACCATTCTTTCGACAGGGTGGTATGGCTACACCTTC.

This clonotype was found many times. The gene calls are TRBV5-4 and TRBJ1-2; D gene unclear. The CDR3 extends over 16 amino acids. The germline V and J ends were trimmed by 5 bases and 4 bases, with 21 bases remaining between them. In germline, CDR1 is SGHNT, CDR2 YYREEE (reference sequence). In DNA, the CDR3 is TGTGCCAGCAGAGTCATCGTACCAGGAAAGACCTATGGCTACACCTTC. This encodes CASRVIVPGKTYGYTF.

As to this clonotype: This clone may be a read error of a much larger clone one base away. This chain joins TRBV5-8 and TRBJ2-7, with D perhaps TRBD1 or TRBD2 (5 bases each). The CDR3 spans 15 residues. With 1 base removed from V and 4 bases from J, the gap between germline ends came to 15 bases. Germline loops: CDR1 SGHTS, CDR2 YDEGEE. The CDR3 sequence: CASSLMMGERYEQYF. The CDR3 DNA reads as TGTGCCAGCAGCTTGATGATGGGGGAGCGGTACGAGCAGTACTTC.

The table lists this clonotype with many counts. This chain joins TRBV15 and TRBJ1-5, with 8 bases lining up with TRBD1. V was clipped by 4 bases and J by 11 bases; unmatched bases: 7. The CDR3 sequence is 13 residues long. CDR1 LNHNV and CDR2 YYDKDF come from the germline V gene (reference sequence). In DNA, the CDR3 is TGTGCCACCAGCAACGCAGGGGGCGAGTCCCAGCATTTT. It encodes CATSNAGGESQHF.

Of note for this clonotype: This may stem from a read error, because a much larger clone lies one nucleotide away. The J gene is TRBJ1-2, the V gene TRBV12-3 or TRBV12-4, with TRBD1 as a possible D gene (6 bases). The V end was cut by 5 bases, the J end by 4 bases, with 23 bases between. This CDR3 comprises 17 residues. In DNA, the CDR3 is TGTGCCAGCAGTGGGGCGGACAGCTTCCGAAAGACCTATGGCTACACCTTC. Its translation is CASSGADSFRKTYGYTF.

The rearrangement links TRBV6-5 to TRBJ2-1, with 8 bases that match TRBD2. Per the germline V gene, CDR1 is MNHEY and CDR2 is SVGAGI. Unmatched junction bases numbered 7, after V lost 3 bases and J lost 6 bases. The CDR3 is 15 residues long. The CDR3 sequence: CASSYNGRASNEQFF. The CDR3 DNA reads as TGTGCCAGCAGTTATAACGGGAGGGCCAGCAATGAGCAGTTCTTC.

This clonotype was counted a few times. A much larger clone sits a single nucleotide away, making a read error possible. V and J are TRBV6-6 and TRBJ1-2, with TRBD1 identical over 10 bases. CDR3 length: 14 residues. Looked up from germline, CDR1 is MNHNY and CDR2 is SVGAGI (reference sequence). The CDR3 coding sequence is TGTGCCAACAGTAATACCCGGGACAGGGGTGGCTACACCTTC. Protein sequence: CANSNTRDRGGYTF.

This clonotype was detected only once. A much larger clone lies one base from this, so it may be a read error. The gene calls are TRBV21-1 and TRBJ2-3. TRBV21-1 represents a pseudogene. The CDR3 extends over 17 amino acids. The CDR3 DNA follows: TGTGCCAGCGGTCTTCGTATAGCTACAGTCATGCAAGATACGCAGTATTTT. The encoded protein is CASGLRIATVMQDTQYF.

With respect to this clonotype: The conserved final phenylalanine or tryptophan is absent from the CDR3, which likely points to a read error. The V gene is TRBV28, the J gene TRBJ2-1; 9 bases line up with TRBD2. V was pared by 6 bases and J by 6 bases, with 12 bases of the junction left unmatched. CDR1 is MDHEN, CDR2 SYDVKM, per germline. The CDR3 covers 16 residues. The DNA for the CDR3 is TGTGCCAGCAGCCCGGCATCGGCGGGAGGGTTCAATGAGCAGTTCTCC. Translating it yields CASSPASAGGFNEQFS.

This clonotype was found many times. The chain joins TRBV28 to TRBJ2-2; TRBD1 matches 10 bases. The CDR3 spans 15 residues. V was clipped by 6 bases and J by 3 bases; unmatched bases: 4. The germline V gene encodes CDR1 MDHEN and CDR2 SYDVKM. CDR3: CASRTGGVDTGELFF. CDR3 in DNA: TGTGCCAGCAGGACAGGGGGCGTTGACACCGGGGAGCTGTTTTTT.

This clonotype has at least ten counts. The V gene is TRBV10-1, the J gene TRBJ1-2; no firm D call. CDR1 and CDR2 from the germline V gene are WNHNN and SYGVQD (reference sequence). With 5 bases removed from V and 4 bases from J, the gap between germline ends came to 23 bases. The CDR3 has 17 residues. CDR3 coding DNA: TGCGCCAGCAGTCACTCACAAAGATCGCGAAAGACCTATGGCTACACCTTC. As protein: CASSHSQRSRKTYGYTF.

This clonotype was seen only once. This CDR3 is CGMMVRITQSRANALTF. The CDR3, as DNA: TGTGGCATGATGGTCAGGATAACACAAAGTCGGGCCAACGCCCTGACTTTC. The chain carries TRBV8-2 and TRBJ2-6. TRBV8-2 is flagged as a pseudogene. CDR3 size: 17 residues.

This clonotype occurred many times. This chain connects TRBV10-3 to TRBJ1-1; no definite D call. The CDR3 loop spans 15 amino acids. Germline loops: CDR1 ENHRY, CDR2 SYGVKD. Trimming pared 6 bases from V and 5 bases from J, leaving 19 bases between. CDR3 sequence reads: CAISTTTSSRTEAFF. CDR3 DNA sequence: TGTGCCATCAGCACTACGACATCAAGCAGGACTGAAGCTTTCTTT.

This clonotype was found many times. V is TRBV5-1 and J is TRBJ2-5; no reliable D call. Germline CDR1 and CDR2: SGHRS and YFSETQ. Trimming pared 0 bases from V and 5 bases from J, leaving 14 bases between. This CDR3 contains 15 residues. The CDR3 nucleotides are TGCGCCAGCAGCTTGGCCCCGGGTACGGTTGAGACCCAGTACTTC. This encodes CASSLAPGTVETQYF. The whole variable domain, remainder taken from reference TRBV5-1 and TRBJ2-5, is KAGVTQTPRYLIKTRGQQVTLSCSPISGHRSVSWYQQTPGQGLQFLFEYFSETQRNKGNFPGRFSGRQFSNSRSEMNVSTLELGDSALYLCASSLAPGTVETQYFGPGTRLLVL.

This chain uses TRBV10-1 with TRBJ1-2; D gene unclear. Germline CDR1 reads WNHNN; CDR2 reads SYGVQD (reference sequence). The CDR3 contains 17 residues. Trimming shortened V by 3 bases and J by 4 bases, and 21 bases separated the two germline ends. CDR3 nucleotides: TGCGCCAGCAGTGATTACACAAGATCGCGAAAGACCTATGGCTACACCTTC. Translating gives CASSDYTRSRKTYGYTF.

A note on this clonotype: This sequence may be a read error, since a much larger clone differs from it by one base. The chain links TRBV7-9 to TRBJ2-2; 8 positions match TRBD1. Germline V lookup: CDR1 SEHNR, CDR2 FQNEAQ (reference sequence). V shed 5 bases and J 4 bases; nucleotides not matched to a gene: 9. The CDR3 has 16 amino acids. The CDR3 region has the DNA TGTGCCAGCAGCCTCAAAACAGGGGGTAGCACCGGGGAGCTGTTTTTT. This encodes CASSLKTGGSTGELFF.